These 2 T cell receptor beta chains came from one sample sequenced in a study of T cells expressing NK-cell markers. Reprocessing the 5' RACE reads, TCRdb reports a single entry for every CDR3 protein and omits DNA. Its table lists about half a million distinct CDR3 sequences. Input material: blood T cells: a sorted CD56 or NKG2C T cell subset, CD4+ or CD8+ T cells, or bulk PBMC T cells (not recorded which). All receptors come from a woman in her fifties or sixties in good health.

V is TRBV28 and J is TRBJ2-1; the D gene TCRdb calls, TRBD1, cannot be checked with no DNA. This CDR3 has 13 residues. The germline V gene encodes CDR1 MDHEN and CDR2 SYDVKM. CDR3 amino acids: CASTGQGDNEQFF.

This chain joins TRBV10-3 and TRBJ2-7; the D gene TCRdb calls, TRBD2, cannot be checked with no DNA. Germline assignment: CDR1 ENHRY and CDR2 SYGVKD. This CDR3 has 18 amino acids. CDR3 protein: CAISVERAGSDLAYEQYF.